This is a list of T cell receptor beta chains from one sample in a study of cytomegalovirus exposure and HLA in healthy donors. The table came from immunoSEQ multiplex PCR; TCRdb's copy has only in-frame clones and leaves some out. This table has some 200,000 clones, roughly four fifths appearing once. Sequencing used PBMCs. These receptors all come from a woman in her forties in good health and CMV-seronegative. Each CDR3 is given with its conserved first and last residue. The D gene is left open where the match is weak. Clone size is stated in some rows and not others, as once, few, many or a class when expanded.

j_call | v_call | clone_size | d_call | cdr3_nt | cdr3_aa
TRBJ2-1 | TRBV19 | NA | TRBD1 | TGTGCCAGTAGTATCGGACAGGGAAACAATGAGCAGTTCTTC | CASSIGQGNNEQFF
TRBJ2-1 | TRBV19 | NA | TRBD2 | TGTGCCACCCGGGTAGCGGGGGTGAATGAGCAGTTCTTC | CATRVAGVNEQFF
TRBJ2-7 | TRBV5-1 | NA | TRBD1 | TGCGCCAGCGGGACAGGTCTCTCCTACGAGCAGTACTTC | CASGTGLSYEQYF
TRBJ2-7 | TRBV5-6 | NA | TRBD2 | TGTGCCAGCGGCCAGTGGGGGACTAGCGTCTACGAGCAGTACTTC | CASGQWGTSVYEQYF
TRBJ2-3 | TRBV30 | NA | TRBD2 | TGTGCCTGGGGCCCCTCAAGGGTCGCGGGGGTCACAGATACGCGGTATTTT | CAWGPSRVAGVTDTRYF
TRBJ1-3 | TRBV6-1 | few | TRBD1 | TGTGCCAGCAGCGAACAGGGGGGCCCTGGAAACACCATATATTTT | CASSEQGGPGNTIYF
TRBJ2-7 | TRBV7-9 | NA | NA | TGTGCCAGCAGCTTAGGGCAAGAGCAGTACTTC | CASSLGQEQYF
TRBJ1-5 | TRBV28 | few | NA | TGTGCCAGCAGTTTGTTTAGACAGCCCCAGCATTTT | CASSLFRQPQHF
TRBJ1-1 | TRBV2 | NA | NA | TGTGCCAGCAGTGACGGCCCGGAGGGCAAACTGATGAACACTGAAGCTTTCTTT | CASSDGPEGKLMNTEAFF
TRBJ2-1 | TRBV5-8 | NA | TRBD1 | TGTGCCAGCAGGGGAGGGGGGACAGGGGGCAATGAGCAGTTCTTC | CASRGGGTGGNEQFF
TRBJ1-6 | TRBV5-4 | NA | NA | TGTGCCAGCAGCGTAAAGCCGGGGGATTCACCCCTCCACTTT | CASSVKPGDSPLHF
TRBJ1-5 | TRBV5-8 | NA | NA | TGTGCCAGCAGCAGCCCAGGGGCCCGGGCGGGCAATCAGCCCCAGCATTTT | CASSSPGARAGNQPQHF
TRBJ1-3 | TRBV25-1 | few | NA | TGTGCCAGCAGTGAGCCGGGGGTGGCGGACACCATATATTTT | CASSEPGVADTIYF
TRBJ2-2 | TRBV19 | NA | NA | TGTGCCAGTAGGACTACGGACGGACCACATACCGGGGAGCTGTTTTTT | CASRTTDGPHTGELFF
TRBJ1-5 | TRBV7-2 | NA | NA | TGTGCCAGCAGCTTAGCGGTGCGAGGGGGAGATCAGCCCCAGCATTTT | CASSLAVRGGDQPQHF
TRBJ1-2 | TRBV2 | NA | NA | TGTGCCAGCAGTTACACAGGGAGGGCTAACTATGGCTACACCTTC | CASSYTGRANYGYTF
TRBJ2-1 | TRBV5-1 | NA | TRBD2 | TGCGCCAGCAGGCGGGGGGGCAATGAGCAGTTCTTC | CASRRGGNEQFF
TRBJ2-5 | TRBV7-2 | NA | TRBD1 | TGTGCCAGCAGCCGAAACAGGGGATCGGAGACCCAGTACTTC | CASSRNRGSETQYF
TRBJ2-1 | TRBV6-5 | NA | TRBD2 | TGTGCCAGCAGTTACACAGCGGGGGGGCCCCATGAGCAGTTCTTC | CASSYTAGGPHEQFF
TRBJ1-1 | TRBV30 | once | NA | TGTGCCTGGACCGGAGAGGCGAACACTGAAGCTTTCTTT | CAWTGEANTEAFF
TRBJ1-1 | TRBV7-2 | NA | NA | TGTGCCAGCAGCTTACAGGCAGGGTACACTGAAGCTTTCTTT | CASSLQAGYTEAFF
TRBJ1-1 | TRBV7-2 | NA | NA | TGTGCCAGCAGCCAGGCGGGCGGGGGCAGGAACACTGAAGCTTTCTTT | CASSQAGGGRNTEAFF
TRBJ2-7 | TRBV20-1 | NA | TRBD2 | TGCAGTGCTACCGGGACTATGGAGCAGTACTTC | CSATGTMEQYF
TRBJ2-3 | TRBV6-5 | NA | TRBD2 | TGCTCAGTCCGGGGGGACACAGATACGCAGTATTTT | CSVRGDTDTQYF
TRBJ1-1 | TRBV5-8 | NA | NA | TGTGCCAGCAGCGACCCATCAGGGAACACTGAAGCTTTCTTT | CASSDPSGNTEAFF
TRBJ2-7 | TRBV5-1 | NA | TRBD1 | TGCGCCAGCAAACAAACCACGGGACAGGTTGGGAGCGAGCAGTACTTC | CASKQTTGQVGSEQYF
TRBJ2-7 | TRBV6-1 | NA | NA | TGTGCCAGCAGTCTGACATTCCTCCACGAGCAGTACTTC | CASSLTFLHEQYF
TRBJ2-5 | TRBV5-4 | NA | TRBD1 | TGTGCCAGCAGCCTCCGGACAGGGGAGGAGACCCAGTACTTC | CASSLRTGEETQYF
TRBJ1-2 | TRBV5-4 | few | NA | TGTGCCAGCAGCCCAGCCCCAACGGGAGAAGGCTACACCTTC | CASSPAPTGEGYTF
TRBJ1-1 | TRBV13 | NA | NA | TGTGCCAGCAGCTTCGGGGTAATGAACACTGAAGCTTTCTTT | CASSFGVMNTEAFF
TRBJ1-2 | TRBV9 | NA | NA | TGTGCCAGCGGACTTACATGGGCCTCGCCTCCCCATGGCTACACCTTC | CASGLTWASPPHGYTF
TRBJ2-7 | TRBV2 | NA | TRBD2 | TGTGCCAGCAGCCTCCGGGGGGGCGCAACGTCCGAGCAGTACTTC | CASSLRGGATSEQYF
TRBJ1-5 | TRBV28 | NA | NA | TGTGCCAGCGGGGGGTATAGCAATCAGCCCCAGCATTTT | CASGGYSNQPQHF
TRBJ1-1 | TRBV11-1 | NA | TRBD1 | TGTGCCAGCAGTCCCCATCAGGGGGAATCGCCTCGGACATTCTTT | CASSPHQGESPRTFF
TRBJ2-3 | TRBV4-1 | NA | TRBD2 | TGCGCCAGCAGCCAGGAGCTAGCGGGGCCGACAGATACGCAGTATTTT | CASSQELAGPTDTQYF
TRBJ2-1 | TRBV5-4 | NA | NA | TGTGCCAGCAGCTTTCGGGAAGGCCAGGGGAATGAGCAGTTCTTC | CASSFREGQGNEQFF
TRBJ2-2 | TRBV30 | NA | NA | TGTGCCCTATGGGACTACACCGGGGAGCTGTTTTTT | CALWDYTGELFF
TRBJ1-6 | TRBV9 | NA | NA | TGTGCCAGCAGCGTACAGGGCCAAAATTCACCCCTCCACTTT | CASSVQGQNSPLHF
TRBJ2-1 | TRBV27 | NA | NA | TGTGCCAGCAGGGCACAGGATTCGCGTGTCGAAGAGCAGTTCTTC | CASRAQDSRVEEQFF
TRBJ2-5 | TRBV6-5 | NA | TRBD1 | TGTGCCAGCAGTTACTCTCAGGGGACAGGTGTAGAGACCCAGTACTTC | CASSYSQGTGVETQYF
TRBJ1-2 | TRBV7-6 | NA | NA | TGTGCCAGCAGCAGCAACCCTAACTATGGCTACACCTTC | CASSSNPNYGYTF
TRBJ2-5 | TRBV5-1 | NA | TRBD2 | TGCGCCAGCAGCTTGGTCCCGGGAGGGGCAGAGACCCAGTACTTC | CASSLVPGGAETQYF
TRBJ2-6 | TRBV4-3 | NA | TRBD1 | TGCGCCAGCAGCAAGCGCCCGGGACAGGCGAGCTCTGGGGCCAACGTCCTGACTTTC | CASSKRPGQASSGANVLTF
TRBJ1-1 | TRBV7-9 | NA | NA | TGTGCCAGCAGCTTAGCAGGGAGTCCCACTGAAGCTTTCTTT | CASSLAGSPTEAFF